The 7 T cell receptor beta chains below all came from one sample that was sequenced in a study of blood T cell repertoires in COVID-19. The table came from immunoSEQ multiplex PCR; TCRdb's copy has only in-frame clones and leaves some out. The data contain just over 90,000 clones, 85% to 90% of them seen just once; the ten biggest clones take up approximately 1.6%. Sequences were obtained from peripheral blood. The source is a human donor with active COVID-19. The donor label of this sample is uncertain.

The CDR3 DNA is TGTGCCAGCAGCGCTTCAGGGCTCCTAAGCTCCTACGAGCAGTACTTC. Its protein product is CASSASGLLSSYEQYF. This rearrangement joins TRBV7-9 to TRBJ2-7, with a weak D call TRBD1 (5 bases). CDR3 size: 16 residues. The V end was cut by 5 bases, the J end by 0 bases, with 17 bases between. Germline-derived CDR1 and CDR2 are SEHNR and FQNEAQ (reference sequence).

This chain joins TRBV6-2 or TRBV6-3 and TRBJ1-5; 10 bases agree with TRBD1. J lost 1 base, V lost 2 bases, and 8 bases had no gene match. CDR3 size: 18 residues. The germline V gene has CDR1 MNHEY and CDR2 SVGEGT. CDR3 sequence (DNA): TGTGCCAGCAGTTACCACCATGACAGGGGGCAAAGCAATCAGCCCCAGCATTTT. As protein: CASSYHHDRGQSNQPQHF.

This clone appeared once. The CDR3 region is CSVDGGGTDTQYF. The CDR3, as DNA: TGCAGCGTTGACGGTGGTGGCACAGATACGCAGTATTTT. This chain joins TRBV29-1 and TRBJ2-3; D is undetermined. The CDR3 extends over 13 amino acids. The germline gives CDR1 SQVTM, CDR2 ANQGSEA. With 3 bases removed from V and 1 base from J, the gap between germline ends came to 8 bases.

The chain joins TRBV7-9 to TRBJ2-3; no clear D. Between the trimmed V and J ends, which lost 5 bases and 6 bases, there was a span of 15 bases. Germline V gene sequence: CDR1 SEHNR, CDR2 FQNEAQ (reference sequence). There are 14 residues in the CDR3. CDR3 nucleotides: TGTGCCAGCAGCCTCCCCGCCGCCGAGGATACGCAGTATTTT. Translation: CASSLPAAEDTQYF.

This rearrangement joins TRBV29-1 to TRBJ2-5; 8 nucleotides line up with TRBD1. V lost 1 base and J lost 7; bases outside the gene matches: 11. Germline V gives CDR1 SQVTM, CDR2 ANQGSEA. CDR3 size: 15 residues. The CDR3 here is CSVEAAGQGWGTQYF. The CDR3 DNA sequence: TGCAGCGTTGAAGCAGCCGGACAGGGTTGGGGGACCCAGTACTTC.

J is TRBJ2-7 and V is TRBV7-3, with 9 bases identical to TRBD1. V dropped 3 bases and J dropped 6; count of bases not matched to a gene: 9. CDR3 length equals 15 residues. The germline V gene encodes CDR1 SGHTA and CDR2 FQGTGA. This CDR3 is CASSLGPGQGVEQYF. The DNA for the CDR3 is TGTGCCAGCAGCTTGGGGCCGGGACAGGGCGTCGAGCAGTACTTC.

The rearrangement uses TRBV7-2 and TRBJ2-7, with 12 bases that match TRBD1. The CDR3 loop spans 16 amino acids. The J segment lost 3 bases and the V segment lost 0 bases, leaving 3 bases of the junction unmatched. CDR1 and CDR2 from the germline V gene are SGHTA and FQGNSA. CDR3 in DNA: TGTGCCAGCAGCTTAGCGGGACAGGGGGCGGACTACGAGCAGTACTTC. Encoded protein: CASSLAGQGADYEQYF. Full variable domain (missing parts from reference TRBV7-2 and TRBJ2-7): GAGVSQSPSNKVTEKGKDVELRCDPISGHTALYWYRQSLGQGLEFLIYFQGNSAPDKSGLPSDRFSAERTGGSVSTLTIQRTQQEDSAVYLCASSLAGQGADYEQYFGPGTRLTVT.